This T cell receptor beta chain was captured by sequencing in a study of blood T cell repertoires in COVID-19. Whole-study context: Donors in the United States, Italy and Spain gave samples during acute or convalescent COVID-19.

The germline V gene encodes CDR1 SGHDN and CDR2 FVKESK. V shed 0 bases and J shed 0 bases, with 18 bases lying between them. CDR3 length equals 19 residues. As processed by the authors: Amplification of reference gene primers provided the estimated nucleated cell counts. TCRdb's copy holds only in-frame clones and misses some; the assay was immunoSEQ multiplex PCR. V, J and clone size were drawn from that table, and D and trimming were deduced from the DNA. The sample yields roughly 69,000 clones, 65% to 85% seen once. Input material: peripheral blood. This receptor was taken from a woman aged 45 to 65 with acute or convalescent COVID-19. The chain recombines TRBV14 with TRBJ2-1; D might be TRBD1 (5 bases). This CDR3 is CASSQDGRVKGHSYNEQFF. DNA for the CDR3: TGTGCCAGCAGCCAAGATGGCAGGGTGAAAGGGCACTCCTACAATGAGCAGTTCTTC.